The rows below give T cell receptor beta chains drawn from one sample of a study of blood T cells in healthy people across ages. TCRdb re-called the 5' RACE reads through MiXCR, storing one row per CDR3 protein. The sample carries about 650,000 distinct CDR3 sequences, about 32% recorded once. Sequencing used blood. These receptors all come from a woman aged 80 or over in good health. The CDR3 runs from the conserved cysteine through the conserved F or W. D genes are given only for firm matches. Rows may omit the clone size; those that give it use once, few, many or a size class.

d_gene	abundance	v_gene	len	j_gene	CDR3nt	CDR3aa
-	few	TRBV4-1	15	TRBJ2-5	TGCGCCAGCAGCCAACCCACAGGGTCTGGCGAGACCCAGTACTTC	CASSQPTGSGETQYF
TRBD2	-	TRBV6-2/TRBV6-3	16	TRBJ2-7	TGTGCCAGCATCTCATTAGCGGGGGGGCCGTACAATGAGCAGTACTTC	CASISLAGGPYNEQYF
TRBD2	many	TRBV15	16	TRBJ2-3	TGTGCCACCAGCCCAGGGCCCAGCGGGGGCCTAGATACGCAGTATTTT	CATSPGPSGGLDTQYF
-	-	TRBV9	15	TRBJ2-1	TGTGCCAGCAGCCCCCATCTTGGCTCCTACAATGAGCAGTTCTTC	CASSPHLGSYNEQFF
-	many	TRBV10-3	15	TRBJ2-5	TGTGCCATCAGCACGGGACCGAATAAGAAAGAGACCCAGTACTTC	CAISTGPNKKETQYF
-	-	TRBV7-3	14	TRBJ2-3	TGTGCCAGCAGCTTAACGGGGGGTAGAGATACGCAGTATTTT	CASSLTGGRDTQYF
TRBD1	many	TRBV12-5	15	TRBJ2-1	TGTGCTAGTGGTTTGCCAACAGGGGTGGGGAATGAGCAGTTCTTC	CASGLPTGVGNEQFF
-	-	TRBV7-8	14	TRBJ1-5	TGTGCCAGCAGCCCTAGGAGGACGAATCAGCCCCAGCATTTT	CASSPRRTNQPQHF
-	-	TRBV20-1	13	TRBJ1-2	TGCAGTGCTGGGGGATCGTGGGCACGAGGCTACACCTTC	CSAGGSWARGYTF
-	-	TRBV5-6	15	TRBJ2-7	TGTGCCAGCAGCTTGACTGGCCAGCTCCGGGACGAGCAGTACTTC	CASSLTGQLRDEQYF
-	once	TRBV7-2	13	TRBJ2-7	TGTGCCAGCAGCGGCCGGGCCCGCTATGAGCAGTACTTC	CASSGRARYEQYF
-	many	TRBV7-2	12	TRBJ1-2	TGTGCCAGCAGATCTGACAGTTATGGCTACACCTTC	CASRSDSYGYTF
-	many	TRBV28	11	TRBJ2-7	TGTGCCAGCAGTTCAAGGATCGCGTGGTACTTC	CASSSRIAWYF
-	many	TRBV7-9	14	TRBJ1-5	TGTGCCAGCAGCTTAGGACCGAACAATCAGCCCCAGCATTTT	CASSLGPNNQPQHF
-	once	TRBV12-3/TRBV12-4	14	TRBJ2-3	TGTGCCAGCAGTGACAACTATAGCAATCAGCCCCAGTATTTT	CASSDNYSNQPQYF
TRBD1	many	TRBV2	16	TRBJ1-1	TGTGCCAGCGTGTTCGACAGGGGATTTGGGAACACTGAAGCTTTCTTT	CASVFDRGFGNTEAFF
-	many	TRBV12-3/TRBV12-4	13	TRBJ1-2	TGTGCCAGCAGTTTAACGGGCAGGGAGGGCTACACCTTC	CASSLTGREGYTF
TRBD2	once	TRBV29-1	15	TRBJ2-5	TGCAGCGCCCGAAGGGGACTAGCTTTCCAAGAGACCCAGTACTTC	CSARRGLAFQETQYF
-	many	TRBV29-1	13	TRBJ2-7	TGCAGCGTTGAAGCCCGGGATTGGCACGAGCAGTACTTC	CSVEARDWHEQYF
TRBD1	once	TRBV5-1	15	TRBJ1-1	TGCGCCAGCAGCCCGGGACAGGGGAGGGACACTGAAGCTTTCTTT	CASSPGQGRDTEAFF
TRBD2	-	TRBV12-3/TRBV12-4	17	TRBJ2-3	TGTGCCAGCACCCCTCTGCTGACTAGCGGATTCACAGATACGCAGTATTTT	CASTPLLTSGFTDTQYF
TRBD2	many	TRBV5-1	15	TRBJ2-3	TGCGCCAGCAGCATGAGCGGGGCCCCCACAGATACGCAGTATTTT	CASSMSGAPTDTQYF
-	-	TRBV6-2/TRBV6-3	12	TRBJ2-3	TGTGCCAGCAGTGGGGCACAGGGTAAGCAGTATTTT	CASSGAQGKQYF
-	many	TRBV5-1	16	TRBJ2-6	TGCGCCAGCGGCCAGCAGGCCAACTCTGGGGCCAACGTCCTGACTTTC	CASGQQANSGANVLTF
-	few	TRBV19	15	TRBJ1-4	TGTGCCAGTAGTCCCAAGGGGACAACTAATGAAAAACTGTTTTTT	CASSPKGTTNEKLFF
-	few	TRBV6-2/TRBV6-3	14	TRBJ1-2	TGTGCCAGCAGTTACTCGACGGTCGGAAGGAGCTACACCTTC	CASSYSTVGRSYTF
-	-	TRBV6-5	12	TRBJ2-3	TGTGCCAGCAGCCTCGCCGCGGGACGTCCCTATTTT	CASSLAAGRPYF
TRBD2	-	TRBV7-8	17	TRBJ2-7	TGTGCCAGCAGCTTCGAGGTGCGGGGGGAAAGGCGCGACGAGCAGTACTTC	CASSFEVRGERRDEQYF
-	many	TRBV20-1	13	TRBJ2-5	TGCAGTGCCCACGAGGGTACCGGAGAGACCCAGTACTTC	CSAHEGTGETQYF
-	many	TRBV6-1	16	TRBJ2-4	TGTGCCAGCAGTGAAAGTAATCCTCTAGCCAAAAACATTCAGTACTTC	CASSESNPLAKNIQYF
TRBD1	few	TRBV7-9	18	TRBJ1-1	TGTGCCAGCAGCCCTCCCGGGACAGGGGGTGTCATGGCCACTGAAGCTTTCTTT	CASSPPGTGGVMATEAFF
TRBD1	-	TRBV7-2	16	TRBJ1-6	TGTGCCAGCAGCAGGGGGGCGACAGGGGGCTTGCCACCCCTCCACTTT	CASSRGATGGLPPLHF
TRBD2	many	TRBV11-2	17	TRBJ2-3	TGTGCCAGCAGCTCCCCTCTTCCCGGGGGGGTGGCAGATACGCAGTATTTT	CASSSPLPGGVADTQYF
-	-	TRBV12-3/TRBV12-4	16	TRBJ2-1	TGTGCCAGCAGTCGAAGGGAGGAGGGTAGCTACAATGAGCAGTTCTTC	CASSRREEGSYNEQFF
-	-	TRBV2	14	TRBJ2-4	TGTGCCAGCGGCTACAGGGATTCAGGAAACATTCAGTACTTC	CASGYRDSGNIQYF
-	many	TRBV30	12	TRBJ2-7	TGTGCCTTGGACGGGGCCTCCTACGAGCAGTACTTC	CALDGASYEQYF
TRBD1	few	TRBV19	15	TRBJ1-1	TGTGCCAGTAGCGTCTCGACAGGGGGCACGGCTGAAGCTTTCTTT	CASSVSTGGTAEAFF
-	-	TRBV20-1	15	TRBJ2-1	TGCAGTGCTAGAGATCATAAGGGGTTAGGCAATGAGCAGTTCTTC	CSARDHKGLGNEQFF
-	-	TRBV9	15	TRBJ1-6	TGTGCCAGCAGCGTACCGGGGAAGGGGGATTCACCCCTCCACTTT	CASSVPGKGDSPLHF
-	many	TRBV6-1	15	TRBJ1-2	TGTGCCAGCAGTGAGACAGATACTCAAGTCTATGGCTACACCTTC	CASSETDTQVYGYTF
-	-	TRBV10-2	12	TRBJ2-5	TGCGCCAGCAGGGAGCGTTTGGAGACCCAGTACTTC	CASRERLETQYF
-	-	TRBV7-2	15	TRBJ2-4	TGTGCCAGCAGCTTAAGCGACGGGACCAAAAACATTCAGTACTTC	CASSLSDGTKNIQYF
TRBD1	few	TRBV12-3/TRBV12-4	14	TRBJ2-4	TGTGCCAGCAGAGGGGGACAGGGCGATATCATTCAGTACTTC	CASRGGQGDIIQYF
-	many	TRBV20-1	15	TRBJ1-5	TGCAGTGCTAGAGGGTATGCACAGGAGAATCAGCCCCAGCATTTT	CSARGYAQENQPQHF
-	many	TRBV7-6	13	TRBJ2-1	TGTGCCAGCAGCTTCGGACAGTACAATGAGCAGTTCTTC	CASSFGQYNEQFF
TRBD2	-	TRBV20-1	15	TRBJ2-4	TGCAGTGCTAGTAGCGGGGGGTTCTCCTACAATGAGCAGTACTTC	CSASSGGFSYNEQYF
-	many	TRBV7-2	15	TRBJ2-3	TGTGCCAGCAGCTCTCCTACTGGAGCTACAGATACGCAGTATTTT	CASSSPTGATDTQYF
-	few	TRBV9	14	TRBJ2-3	TGTGCCAGCAGCTGGTCGACGGGCTTAGTAACGCAGTATTTT	CASSWSTGLVTQYF
-	many	TRBV5-4	14	TRBJ2-7	TGTGCCAGCAGCGTGAACAGGAACCTCTACGAGCAGTACTTC	CASSVNRNLYEQYF
-	-	TRBV30	14	TRBJ2-1	TGTGCCTGGAGTGTACCCGACTCCTACAATGAGCAGTTCTTC	CAWSVPDSYNEQFF
-	-	TRBV12-5	13	TRBJ2-5	TGTGCTAGTGGCCAGTGGGGCCCGGAGACCCAGTACTTC	CASGQWGPETQYF
TRBD2	many	TRBV6-6	16	TRBJ2-1	TGTGCCAGCAGTTCCGTCGGAGCGGGGGGGCTCAATGAGCAGTTCTTC	CASSSVGAGGLNEQFF
-	many	TRBV7-2	13	TRBJ2-7	TGTGCCAGCAGCTTTTCAATTGGAGACGAGCAGTACTTC	CASSFSIGDEQYF
TRBD2	many	TRBV7-2	16	TRBJ2-5	TGTGCCAGCAGCTGGTCCTGGGGCGCGGGGGAAGAGACCCAGTACTTC	CASSWSWGAGEETQYF
-	many	TRBV7-2	15	TRBJ2-7	TGTGCCAGCAGCATCGCGACAGGTAGCTCCTACGAGCAGTACTTC	CASSIATGSSYEQYF